What follows are 20 T cell receptor beta chains derived from one specimen sequenced in a study of blood T cell repertoires in COVID-19. The data were produced by immunoSEQ multiplex PCR, yet TCRdb's version contains in-frame clones alone and is incomplete. There are hundreds of thousands of clones in the sample; 80% to 90% occur only once, and under 11% lies in the top ten. The sequenced sample consisted of peripheral blood. Receptor source: a woman aged 80 or over with acute or convalescent COVID-19.

The genes are TRBV27 and TRBJ2-7; 8 bases match TRBD2. The CDR3 extends over 14 amino acids. V was pared by 4 bases and J by 2 bases, with 4 bases of the junction left unmatched. Germline V gene data show CDR1 as MNHEY and CDR2 as SMNVEV (reference sequence). DNA for the CDR3: TGTGCCAGCAGTTACACGGGACTAGCCTACGAGCAGTACTTC. This encodes CASSYTGLAYEQYF.

This clone was seen a few times. The chain employs TRBV7-2 and TRBJ1-1; tentative D call: TRBD1 (5 bases). The germline V gene encodes CDR1 SGHTA and CDR2 FQGNSA. Trimming left V 5 bases short and J 6 bases short, with 28 bases between. This CDR3 comprises 18 residues. In DNA, the CDR3 is TGTGCCAGCAGCCCACCTTTAAGGGTCAGGGCGTTACGGGCTGAAGCTTTCTTT. It yields the protein CASSPPLRVRALRAEAFF. Looking up the rest from reference TRBV7-2 and TRBJ1-1 gives the full variable domain: GAGVSQSPSNKVTEKGKDVELRCDPISGHTALYWYRQSLGQGLEFLIYFQGNSAPDKSGLPSDRFSAERTGGSVSTLTIQRTQQEDSAVYLCASSPPLRVRALRAEAFFGQGTRLTVV.

The chain combines TRBV6-2 or TRBV6-3 with TRBJ2-1, with TRBD2 identical over 11 bases. V was pared by 3 bases and J by 5 bases, with 9 bases of the junction left unmatched. Germline V gives CDR1 MNHEY, CDR2 SVGEGT. CDR3 length equals 17 residues. CDR3 sequence reads: CASSYWLLAGVNNEQFF. The CDR3 DNA sequence: TGTGCCAGCAGTTATTGGTTACTAGCGGGGGTAAACAATGAGCAGTTCTTC.

This clone occurred a few times. The chain joins TRBV12-3 or TRBV12-4 to TRBJ1-1; no definite D call. V lost 6 bases and J lost 6, with 8 bases in between. CDR3 length: 11 amino acids. CDR3 region: CASSQIAEAFF. CDR3 bases: TGTGCCAGCAGCCAAATAGCTGAAGCTTTCTTT.

The chain recombines TRBV5-8 with TRBJ2-7; 8 nucleotides align to TRBD2. From germline, CDR1 is SGHTS and CDR2 YDEGEE. The V gene end was trimmed by 0 bases and the J gene end by 0 bases; junction bases not matched to a gene: 2. The CDR3 runs to 15 residues. In nucleotides, the CDR3 is TGTGCCAGCAGCTTGGGCGCGGGGGGCTCCTACGAGCAGTACTTC. Translation: CASSLGAGGSYEQYF.

The genes are TRBV4-1 and TRBJ1-2; the D is unclear. Trimming left V 0 bases short and J 8 bases short, with 16 bases between. The CDR3 runs to 15 residues. From germline, CDR1 is MGHRA and CDR2 YSYEKL. CDR3 protein: CASSQDRQGLVGYTF. CDR3 in DNA: TGCGCCAGCAGCCAAGATCGACAAGGCCTGGTGGGCTACACCTTC.

This clone is a singleton in its sample. The chain combines TRBV6-4 with TRBJ1-5; 7 bases match TRBD1. The CDR3 has 15 residues. CDR1 and CDR2 (germline): MRHNA, SNTAGT. The V segment lost 3 bases and the J segment 2 bases; nucleotides outside the gene matches: 4. Here the CDR3 DNA reads TGTGCCAGCAGTGAAGGGGGCGGACGCAATCAGCCCCAGCATTTT. Translation gives CASSEGGGRNQPQHF.

The chain carries TRBV29-1 and TRBJ2-1; D perhaps matches TRBD1 (6 bases). V lost 5 bases and J 3 bases, leaving 14 bases between the germline ends. The CDR3 has 14 amino acids. CDR1 SQVTM and CDR2 ANQGSEA come from the germline V gene. DNA of the CDR3: TGCAGCGTTATTAGACAGGAGAACTACAATGAGCAGTTCTTC. This sequence encodes CSVIRQENYNEQFF.

The chain has TRBV16 and TRBJ1-2, with 7 bases matching TRBD1. The V segment lost 3 bases and the J segment 4 bases; nucleotides outside the gene matches: 2. The germline V gene has CDR1 KGHSY and CDR2 FQNENV. The CDR3 contains 13 residues. The chain's CDR3 is CASSHRDSYGYTF. CDR3 bases: TGTGCCAGCAGCCACAGGGACAGCTATGGCTACACCTTC.

In its sample, this clone was seen once. V gene TRBV7-2 combines with J gene TRBJ2-3; 15 bases agree with TRBD2. Germline loops: CDR1 SGHTA, CDR2 FQGNSA. This CDR3 has 18 amino acids. The ends lost 4 bases at V and 6 bases at J; junction bases unmatched: 11. This CDR3 is CASSSPPGTSGGQDTQYF. CDR3 DNA: TGTGCCAGCAGCTCCCCTCCGGGGACTAGCGGGGGGCAGGATACGCAGTATTTT. Drawing the rest from reference TRBV7-2 and TRBJ2-3, the complete variable domain is GAGVSQSPSNKVTEKGKDVELRCDPISGHTALYWYRQSLGQGLEFLIYFQGNSAPDKSGLPSDRFSAERTGGSVSTLTIQRTQQEDSAVYLCASSSPPGTSGGQDTQYFGPGTRLTVL.

This chain uses TRBV9 with TRBJ1-1; D might be TRBD1 (5 bases). Trimming cost V 4 bases and J 8 bases, with 18 bases left between them. The CDR3 consists of 14 residues. Germline CDR1 and CDR2: SGDLS and YYNGEE. CDR3 region: CASSPLSTVAEAFF. CDR3 coding DNA: TGTGCCAGCAGCCCACTTTCGACAGTTGCAGAAGCTTTCTTT. Full variable domain (rest looked up from reference TRBV9 and TRBJ1-1): DSGVTQTPKHLITATGQRVTLRCSPRSGDLSVYWYQQSLDQGLQFLIQYYNGEERAKGNILERFSAQQFPDLHSELNLSSLELGDSALYFCASSPLSTVAEAFFGQGTRLTVV.

V gene TRBV27 combines with J gene TRBJ1-5; D unresolved. The germline V gene encodes CDR1 MNHEY and CDR2 SMNVEV (reference sequence). Trimming shortened V by 4 bases and J by 1 base, and 5 bases separated the two germline ends. CDR3 length equals 13 residues. CDR3 nucleotides: TGTGCCAGCAGTTCAAAAAGCAATCAGCCCCAGCATTTT. Amino acid sequence: CASSSKSNQPQHF.

This clone was observed a few times. J is TRBJ2-2 and V is TRBV10-3; TRBD2 is a possible D gene (5 bases). This CDR3 spans 16 amino acids. Germline CDR1 ENHRY, CDR2 SYGVKD. V dropped 3 bases and J dropped 3 bases, with 14 bases sitting between them. CDR3 in amino acids: CAISDMEETYTGELFF. CDR3 DNA: TGTGCCATCAGTGACATGGAGGAGACTTACACCGGGGAGCTGTTTTTT.

The genes are TRBV6-5 and TRBJ2-5; 9 bases are a match to TRBD2. J gave up 7 bases and V 4 bases, and 13 bases lay outside the gene matches. Per the germline V gene, CDR1 is MNHEY and CDR2 is SVGAGI. The CDR3 spans 16 residues. Written as DNA, the CDR3 is TGTGCCAGCAGTTTCTCCTCTAGCGGGGTTTTGGGGACCCAGTACTTC. It yields the protein CASSFSSSGVLGTQYF.

The chain is built from TRBV18 and TRBJ1-2; D gene ambiguous. Germline values: CDR1 KGHSH, CDR2 LQKENI. The CDR3 length is 15 residues. V lost 0 bases to trimming and J lost 8 bases, with 16 bases between them. The CDR3 protein is CASSPPKTQTIGYTF. In DNA, the CDR3 is TGTGCCAGCTCACCACCGAAGACCCAAACTATCGGCTACACCTTC. The full variable domain, rest sourced from reference TRBV18 and TRBJ1-2, is NAGVMQNPRHLVRRRGQEARLRCSPMKGHSHVYWYRQLPEEGLKFMVYLQKENIIDESGMPKERFSAEFPKEGPSILRIQQVVRGDSAAYFCASSPPKTQTIGYTFGSGTRLTVV.

In its sample, this clone was seen a few times. The chain couples TRBV3-1 (or the pseudogene TRBV3-2) to TRBJ2-2, with 13 bases identical to TRBD2. From germline, CDR1 is LGHDT and CDR2 YNNKEL (reference sequence). With V trimmed by 3 bases and J by 4 bases, 5 bases remained unmatched. CDR3 length: 17 amino acids. CDR3 nucleotide sequence: TGTGCCAGCAGCCACCCACTAGCGGGGGGGCCCACCGGGGAGCTGTTTTTT. It encodes CASSHPLAGGPTGELFF.

The chain is built from TRBV6-5 and TRBJ1-2; weak D call: TRBD1 (6 bases). Trimming left V 6 bases short and J 2 bases short, with 16 bases between. The CDR3 has 15 amino acids. Germline loops: CDR1 MNHEY, CDR2 SVGAGI. The CDR3 region is CASSRGGALNYGYTF. CDR3 nucleotides: TGTGCCAGCAGCCGAGGGGGGGCTTTAAACTATGGCTACACCTTC.

The count of this clone is one. The V call is TRBV4-3, the J call TRBJ2-2; 7 bases line up with TRBD2. The V segment lost 5 bases and the J segment 7 bases; nucleotides outside the gene matches: 10. Germline-derived CDR1 and CDR2 are LGHNA and YSLEER. The CDR3 sequence is 15 residues long. The CDR3 coding sequence is TGCGCCAGCAGCATAAAGCTCGGGGAGGGCGGGGAGCTGTTTTTT. Its translation: CASSIKLGEGGELFF.

This clone has a handful of counts. The chain recombines TRBV19 with TRBJ1-2, with TRBD1 matching over 10 bases. Germline CDR1 LNHDA, CDR2 SQIVND (reference sequence). There are 13 residues in the CDR3. V shed 7 bases and J 4 bases; nucleotides not matched to a gene: 3. The CDR3 DNA reads as TGTGCCAGTATTCGGACAGGGGGCTATGGCTACACCTTC. Translated, it gives CASIRTGGYGYTF.

This clone was seen more than once but under ten times. V and J are TRBV19 and TRBJ2-2, with TRBD2 matching over 8 bases. CDR3 length: 14 residues. Germline assignment: CDR1 LNHDA and CDR2 SQIVND (reference sequence). The CDR3 is CASAAGGGTGELFF. CDR3 sequence (DNA): TGTGCAAGTGCTGCGGGGGGTGGTACCGGGGAGCTGTTTTTT.